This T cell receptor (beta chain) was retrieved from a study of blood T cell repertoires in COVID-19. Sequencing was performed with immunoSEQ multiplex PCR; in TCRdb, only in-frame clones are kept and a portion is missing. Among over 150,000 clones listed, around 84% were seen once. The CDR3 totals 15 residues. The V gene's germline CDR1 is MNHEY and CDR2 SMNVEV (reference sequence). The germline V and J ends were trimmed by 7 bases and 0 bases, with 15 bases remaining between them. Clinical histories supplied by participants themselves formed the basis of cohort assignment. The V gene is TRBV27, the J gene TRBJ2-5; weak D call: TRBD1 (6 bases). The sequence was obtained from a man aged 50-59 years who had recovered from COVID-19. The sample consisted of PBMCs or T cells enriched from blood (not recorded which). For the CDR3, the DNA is TGTGCCAGCAAGAGAAAACAGGGATACCAAGAGACCCAGTACTTC. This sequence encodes CASKRKQGYQETQYF.